Described below is a single T cell receptor beta chain sequence and its context. Trimming cost V 0 bases and J 4 bases, with 10 bases left between them. This CDR3 is 15 amino acids long. Germline V gives CDR1 SEHNR, CDR2 FQNEAQ (reference sequence). The sample originates from a study of blood T cell repertoires in COVID-19. About the research overall: The study counted Cohort 3 donors as recovered given two negative PCRs, clearance, or symptom resolution.

The table came from immunoSEQ multiplex PCR; TCRdb's copy has only in-frame clones and leaves some out. The table shows over 110,000 clones, with about 80% occurring only once. The participants were between about 18 and 90 years old and came from fewer than 25 US areas. Sequenced sample: PBMCs or T cells enriched from blood (not recorded which). The clonotype originates from a man aged 45 to 65 in a cohort exposed to, infected with or recovered from COVID-19 (not recorded which). The chain joins TRBV7-9 to TRBJ1-5; the D gene is possibly TRBD1 (5 bases). The CDR3 loop reads CASSLAEAGNQPQHF. As DNA, the CDR3 is TGTGCCAGCAGCTTAGCTGAGGCAGGGAATCAGCCCCAGCATTTT.